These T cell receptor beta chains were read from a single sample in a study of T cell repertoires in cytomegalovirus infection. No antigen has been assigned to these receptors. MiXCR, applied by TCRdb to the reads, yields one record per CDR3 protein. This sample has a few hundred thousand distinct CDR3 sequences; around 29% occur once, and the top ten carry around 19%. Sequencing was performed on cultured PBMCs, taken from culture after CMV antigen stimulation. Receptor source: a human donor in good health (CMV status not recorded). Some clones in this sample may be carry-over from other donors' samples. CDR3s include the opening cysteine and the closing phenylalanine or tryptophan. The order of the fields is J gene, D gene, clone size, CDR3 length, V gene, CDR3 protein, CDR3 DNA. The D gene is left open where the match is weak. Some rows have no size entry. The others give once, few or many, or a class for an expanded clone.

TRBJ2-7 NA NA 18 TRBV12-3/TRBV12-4 CASSLAPPQVKGDYEQYF TGTGCCAGCAGTTTAGCACCCCCCCAGGTTAAGGGGGACTACGAGCAGTACTTC
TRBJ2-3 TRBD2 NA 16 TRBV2 CARYAGLAGAADTQYF TGTGCCAGATACGCCGGACTAGCGGGAGCAGCAGATACGCAGTATTTT
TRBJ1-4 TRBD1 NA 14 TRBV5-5 CASSLDRVGEKLFF TGTGCCAGCAGCCTGGACAGGGTTGGAGAAAAACTGTTTTTT
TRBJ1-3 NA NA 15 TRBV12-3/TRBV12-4 CASSFGLTTGNTIYF TGTGCCAGCAGTTTTGGCCTTACTACTGGAAACACCATATATTTT
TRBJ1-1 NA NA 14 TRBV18 CASSPGMGASEAFF TGTGCCAGCTCACCAGGGATGGGGGCCTCTGAAGCTTTCTTT
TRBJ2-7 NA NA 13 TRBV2 CASNAWGAYEQYF TGTGCCAGCAACGCTTGGGGGGCCTACGAGCAGTACTTC
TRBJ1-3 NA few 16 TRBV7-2 CASSFGGRRSGNTIYF TGTGCCAGCAGCTTTGGGGGCCGGCGCTCTGGAAACACCATATATTTT
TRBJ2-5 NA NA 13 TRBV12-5 CASGLSSQETQYF TGTGCTAGTGGTTTAAGCAGCCAAGAGACCCAGTACTTC
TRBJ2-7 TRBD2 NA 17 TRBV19 CASSIRLAGEITYEQYF TGTGCCAGTAGTATCCGTTTAGCGGGAGAAATCACCTACGAGCAGTACTTC
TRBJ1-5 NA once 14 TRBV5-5 CASSLNGRDQPQHF TGTGCCAGCAGCTTGAATGGCAGGGATCAGCCCCAGCATTTT
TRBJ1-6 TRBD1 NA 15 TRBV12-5 CASGPGTGDNSPLHF TGTGCTAGTGGCCCCGGGACAGGGGATAATTCACCCCTCCACTTT
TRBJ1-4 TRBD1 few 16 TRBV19 CASSTGGVRLFEKLFF TGTGCCAGCAGTACAGGGGGCGTACGGTTATTCGAAAAACTGTTTTTT
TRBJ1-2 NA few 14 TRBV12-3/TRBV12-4 CASSLTTVSYGYTF TGTGCCAGCAGTTTAACGACAGTCTCCTATGGCTACACCTTC
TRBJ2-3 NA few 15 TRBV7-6 CASSPQGGVPDTQYF TGTGCCAGCAGCCCCCAAGGGGGAGTTCCAGATACGCAGTATTTT
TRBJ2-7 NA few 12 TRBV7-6 CASRLDSYEQYF TGTGCCAGCAGGTTAGACAGCTACGAGCAGTACTTC
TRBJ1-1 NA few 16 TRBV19 CASSPPSTVLSTEAFF TGTGCCAGTAGTCCGCCCTCGACAGTTTTGTCCACTGAAGCTTTCTTT
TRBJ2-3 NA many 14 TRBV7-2 CASSSLGGADTQYF TGTGCCAGCAGCTCCCTCGGGGGTGCAGATACGCAGTATTTT
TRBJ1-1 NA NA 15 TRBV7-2 CASSLSGAVNTEAFF TGTGCCAGCAGCTTATCAGGGGCCGTGAACACTGAAGCTTTCTTT
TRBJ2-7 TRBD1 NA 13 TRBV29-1 CSVTDRAQYEQYF TGCAGCGTAACTGACAGGGCTCAATACGAGCAGTACTTC
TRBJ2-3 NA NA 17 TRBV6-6 CASTRGGGRMSTDTQYF TGTGCCAGCACAAGGGGAGGGGGGCGAATGAGCACAGATACGCAGTATTTT
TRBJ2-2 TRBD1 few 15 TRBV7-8 CASSLAGQGTGELFF TGTGCCAGCAGCTTAGCGGGACAGGGGACCGGGGAGCTGTTTTTT
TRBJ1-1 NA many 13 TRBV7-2 CASSQGVNTEAFF TGTGCCAGCAGCCAGGGAGTAAACACTGAAGCTTTCTTT
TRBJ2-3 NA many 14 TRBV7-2 CASSLGPSTDTQYF TGTGCCAGCAGCTTGGGGCCTAGCACAGATACGCAGTATTTT
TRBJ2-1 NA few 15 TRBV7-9 CASSLWSAGRDEQFF TGTGCCAGCAGCTTATGGAGCGCGGGTAGGGATGAGCAGTTCTTC
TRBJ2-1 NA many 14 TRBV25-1 CASRAASFYNEQFF TGTGCCAGCAGGGCAGCATCCTTCTACAATGAGCAGTTCTTC
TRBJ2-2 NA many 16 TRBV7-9 CASSAPGLRNTGELFF TGTGCCAGCAGCGCTCCGGGACTGAGAAACACCGGGGAGCTGTTTTTT
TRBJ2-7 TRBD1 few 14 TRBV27 CATSDRGPGYEQYF TGTGCCACCTCCGACAGGGGACCTGGCTACGAGCAGTACTTC
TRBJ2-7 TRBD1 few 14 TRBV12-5 CASGLGTGDYEQYF TGTGCTAGTGGTTTGGGGACAGGAGACTACGAGCAGTACTTC
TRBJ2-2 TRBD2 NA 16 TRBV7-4 CASSLGQRGVTGELFF TGTGCCAGCAGTCTTGGTCAGCGGGGGGTCACCGGGGAGCTGTTTTTT
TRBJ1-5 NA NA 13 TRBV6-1 CASLEIDRQPQHF TGTGCCAGCCTTGAGATTGATAGGCAGCCCCAGCATTTT
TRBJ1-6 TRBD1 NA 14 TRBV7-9 CASSQWDRETPLHF TGTGCCAGCAGCCAATGGGACAGGGAAACACCCCTCCACTTT
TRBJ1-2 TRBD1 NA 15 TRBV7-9 CASSGRTGEGYGYTF TGTGCCAGCAGCGGCAGGACAGGGGAAGGATATGGCTACACCTTC
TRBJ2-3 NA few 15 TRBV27 CASKGRGRHTDTQYF TGTGCCAGCAAAGGGAGGGGGCGCCACACAGATACGCAGTATTTT
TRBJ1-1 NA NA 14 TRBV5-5 CASSPVDPGTEAFF TGTGCCAGCAGCCCGGTGGACCCTGGCACTGAAGCTTTCTTT
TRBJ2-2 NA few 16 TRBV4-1 CASSRRRGLNTGELFF TGCGCCAGCAGCCGAAGAAGGGGACTGAACACCGGGGAGCTGTTTTTT
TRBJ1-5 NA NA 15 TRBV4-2 CASSQDSGTRQPQHF TGTGCCAGCAGCCAAGATTCTGGGACGAGGCAGCCCCAGCATTTT
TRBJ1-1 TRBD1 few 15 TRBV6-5 CASSYSGQGVNEAFF TGTGCCAGCAGTTACTCGGGCCAGGGGGTAAATGAAGCTTTCTTT
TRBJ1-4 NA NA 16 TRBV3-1 CASSQDLGSIGEKLFF TGTGCCAGCAGCCAAGATCTGGGGTCTATAGGTGAAAAACTGTTTTTT
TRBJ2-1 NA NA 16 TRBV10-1 CASSESTGGAYNEQFF TGCGCCAGCAGTGAGTCGACGGGGGGCGCGTACAATGAGCAGTTCTTC
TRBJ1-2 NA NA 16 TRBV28 CASSRRPGRTYYGYTF TGTGCCAGCAGTCGAAGGCCGGGACGGACGTACTATGGCTACACCTTC
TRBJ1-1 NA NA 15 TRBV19 CASSIGRSMNTEAFF TGTGCCAGTAGTATTGGGCGGAGCATGAACACTGAAGCTTTCTTT
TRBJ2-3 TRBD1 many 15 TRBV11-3 CASSSGQGVTDTQYF TGTGCCAGCAGCTCCGGACAGGGCGTGACAGATACGCAGTATTTT
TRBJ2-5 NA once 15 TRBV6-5 CASSYFDPPRGTQYF TGTGCCAGCAGTTACTTCGATCCTCCCCGGGGGACCCAGTACTTC
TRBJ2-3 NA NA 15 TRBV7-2 CASTNRRGSTDTQYF TGTGCCAGCACCAATCGGCGGGGTAGCACAGATACGCAGTATTTT
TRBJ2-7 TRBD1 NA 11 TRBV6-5 CASSRQGEQYF TGTGCCAGCAGTCGACAGGGCGAGCAGTACTTC
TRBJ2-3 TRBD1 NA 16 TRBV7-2 CASRPQQGASTDTQCF TGTGCCAGCAGACCACAACAGGGGGCCAGCACAGATACGCAGTGTTTT
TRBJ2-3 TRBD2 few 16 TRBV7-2 CASRLGGGLGTDTQYF TGTGCCAGCAGGCTAGGCGGGGGGCTGGGGACAGATACGCAGTATTTT
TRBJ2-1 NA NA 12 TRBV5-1 CASAADYNEQFF TGCGCCAGCGCTGCAGATTACAATGAGCAGTTCTTC
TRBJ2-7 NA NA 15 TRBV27 CASSLQAGITYEQYF TGTGCCAGCAGTTTACAGGCAGGAATTACCTACGAGCAGTACTTC
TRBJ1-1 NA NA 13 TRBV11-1 CASSSTGRTEAFF TGTGCCAGCAGCTCAACAGGGAGAACTGAAGCTTTCTTT
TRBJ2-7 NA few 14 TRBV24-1 CATSARWGSYEQYF TGTGCCACCAGCGCTCGTTGGGGGTCCTACGAGCAGTACTTC
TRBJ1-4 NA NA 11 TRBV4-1 CASSQAEKLFF TGCGCCAGCAGCCAAGCTGAAAAACTGTTTTTT
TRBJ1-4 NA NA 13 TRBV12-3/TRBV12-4 CASSFLADEKLFF TGTGCCAGCAGTTTTCTTGCTGATGAAAAACTGTTTTTT
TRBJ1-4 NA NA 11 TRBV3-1 CASSNNEKLFF TGTGCCAGCAGTAATAATGAAAAACTGTTTTTT
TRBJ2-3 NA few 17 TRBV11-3 CASSLGGTGMLADTQYF TGTGCCAGCAGCTTAGGAGGAACAGGGATGCTCGCGGATACGCAGTATTTT
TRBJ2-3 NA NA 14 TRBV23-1 CAHELDFLTDTQYF TGCGCCCACGAACTGGACTTTCTCACAGATACGCAGTATTTT